The rows below give T cell receptor beta chains drawn from one sample of a study of blood T cells in healthy people across ages. TCRdb reprocessed the 5' RACE reads with MiXCR, giving one entry per CDR3 protein. Here the sample spans 850,000 to 1,100,000 distinct CDR3 sequences, 30% to 40% being singletons. The sequencing input was blood. Source of these receptors: a man aged 18 to 29 in good health. The CDR3 runs from the conserved cysteine through the conserved F or W. The D gene is left open where the match is weak. Where a row states a size, it is once, few, many or the class of an expanded clone; other rows omit it.

>-|-|TRBJ2-7|TRBV12-3/TRBV12-4
CASSLDRVSSYEQYF
TGTGCCAGCAGTTTAGACAGGGTGAGCTCCTACGAGCAGTACTTC
>few|-|TRBJ2-3|TRBV10-3
CAITGNPDTQYF
TGTGCCATAACAGGGAACCCAGATACGCAGTATTTT
>-|-|TRBJ2-2|TRBV12-3/TRBV12-4
CASSALSAGELFF
TGTGCCAGCAGTGCCCTGTCTGCCGGGGAGCTGTTTTTT
>-|-|TRBJ2-5|TRBV20-1
CSARGHGRGQETQYF
TGCAGTGCTAGAGGTCATGGCAGAGGACAAGAGACCCAGTACTTC
>-|TRBD1|TRBJ2-1|TRBV7-2
CASSLTGQGSYNEQFF
TGTGCCAGCAGTCTCACGGGACAGGGCTCCTACAATGAGCAGTTCTTC
>-|-|TRBJ1-4|TRBV6-6
CASSYYGQTNEKLFF
TGTGCCAGCAGTTACTACGGACAGACGAATGAAAAACTGTTTTTT
>few|-|TRBJ2-1|TRBV12-3/TRBV12-4
CASSGGGLYYNEQFF
TGTGCCAGCAGCGGAGGGGGACTATACTACAATGAGCAGTTCTTC
>-|-|TRBJ1-1|TRBV4-2
CASSQDLRVNTEAFF
TGTGCCAGCAGCCAAGATCTTCGTGTTAACACTGAAGCTTTCTTT
>-|-|TRBJ2-3|TRBV28
CASFSISHGADTQYF
TGTGCCAGCTTTTCTATTTCCCACGGGGCAGATACGCAGTATTTT
>-|TRBD1|TRBJ1-6|TRBV20-1
CSAPIRTGDNSPLHF
TGCAGTGCTCCTATTCGGACAGGGGATAATTCACCCCTCCACTTT
>-|-|TRBJ2-1|TRBV7-2
CASSFRERFEQFF
TGTGCCAGCAGCTTTAGGGAAAGGTTTGAGCAGTTCTTC
>-|-|TRBJ2-7|TRBV4-2
CASSQDQARRDEQYF
TGTGCCAGCAGCCAAGACCAGGCTCGCAGGGACGAGCAGTACTTC
>few|-|TRBJ1-1|TRBV14
CASSQAAGLATEAFF
TGTGCCAGCAGCCAAGCAGCCGGGTTGGCCACTGAAGCTTTCTTT
>-|TRBD1|TRBJ2-1|TRBV4-3
CASSRQGNTLNEQFF
TGCGCCAGCAGCCGACAGGGGAATACGCTCAATGAGCAGTTCTTC
>-|TRBD2|TRBJ2-7|TRBV29-1
CSVFSGGANEQYF
TGCAGCGTCTTTAGCGGGGGGGCGAATGAGCAGTACTTC
>few|-|TRBJ1-4|TRBV20-1
CSARVAGSREKLFF
TGCAGTGCTAGAGTGGCTGGGAGTCGTGAAAAACTGTTTTTT
>once|TRBD1|TRBJ1-2|TRBV6-5
CASSYRDSGYTF
TGTGCCAGCAGTTATAGGGACAGTGGCTACACCTTC
>-|-|TRBJ1-4|TRBV7-9
CASSHQVNEKLFF
TGTGCCAGCAGCCACCAAGTTAATGAAAAACTGTTTTTT
>many|TRBD1|TRBJ2-5|TRBV12-3/TRBV12-4
CASSLVSGQGKTQYF
TGTGCCAGCAGTTTAGTCTCGGGACAGGGAAAGACCCAGTACTTC
>-|-|TRBJ1-5|TRBV12-3/TRBV12-4
CASRGWGDQPQHF
TGTGCCAGCAGGGGGTGGGGGGATCAGCCCCAGCATTTT
>-|TRBD1|TRBJ2-7|TRBV27
CASCSRTGSYNEQYF
TGTGCCAGCTGTTCAAGGACAGGGTCCTACAATGAGCAGTACTTC
>-|-|TRBJ2-7|TRBV4-1
CASSQDAGHYYEQYF
TGCGCCAGCAGCCAAGATGCAGGACACTACTACGAGCAGTACTTC
>once|-|TRBJ2-5|TRBV5-1
CASSPDSQPGDGQYF
TGCGCCAGCAGCCCCGACAGCCAACCTGGGGATGGGCAGTACTTC
>-|-|TRBJ2-3|TRBV5-1
CASSFPDFADTQYF
TGCGCCAGCAGCTTTCCGGACTTCGCAGATACGCAGTATTTT
>few|TRBD1|TRBJ2-7|TRBV9
CASSVRGQGISSYNEQYF
TGTGCCAGCAGCGTAAGGGGACAGGGAATAAGCTCCTACAATGAGCAGTACTTC
>few|-|TRBJ1-2|TRBV12-3/TRBV12-4
CASSLSRNGYTF
TGTGCCAGCAGTTTGTCCAGGAATGGCTACACCTTC
>once|-|TRBJ2-7|TRBV11-1
CASSDINNEQYF
TGTGCCAGCAGCGATATAAACAATGAGCAGTACTTC
>-|-|TRBJ1-5|TRBV29-1
CSVGENGNQPQHF
TGCAGCGTTGGCGAAAATGGCAATCAGCCCCAGCATTTT
>-|-|TRBJ1-4|TRBV6-6
CASSYATGNEKLFF
TGTGCCAGCAGTTACGCAACAGGAAATGAAAAACTGTTTTTT
>-|-|TRBJ2-4|TRBV15
CATSRDRGGFGVGKNIQYF
TGTGCCACCAGCAGAGACAGGGGAGGGTTCGGAGTAGGCAAAAACATTCAGTACTTC
>once|-|TRBJ1-1|TRBV12-3/TRBV12-4
CASSRETRAAFF
TGTGCCAGCAGTAGAGAGACAAGGGCTGCTTTCTTT
>many|-|TRBJ1-2|TRBV28
CASSRTQTGYTF
TGTGCCAGCTCTCGGACTCAAACTGGCTACACCTTC
>once|TRBD1|TRBJ2-1|TRBV6-6
CATGTAIQETQFF
TGTGCCACAGGGACAGCCATACAAGAGACCCAGTTCTTC
>-|TRBD2|TRBJ2-1|TRBV2
CASTGLAGDNEQFF
TGTGCCAGCACTGGCCTAGCGGGGGACAATGAGCAGTTCTTC
>-|TRBD1|TRBJ1-4|TRBV2
CASSVQGVGATNEKLFF
TGTGCCAGCAGTGTTCAGGGGGTCGGGGCAACTAATGAAAAACTGTTTTTT
>-|TRBD2|TRBJ2-4|TRBV6-2/TRBV6-3
CASSTSGSKNIQYF
TGTGCCAGCAGTACTAGCGGATCTAAAAACATTCAGTACTTC
>-|-|TRBJ2-5|TRBV5-1
CASSVTIEETQYF
TGCGCCAGCAGCGTTACTATAGAAGAGACCCAGTACTTC
>-|-|TRBJ2-7|TRBV27
CASSYGGTEQYF
TGTGCCAGCAGTTATGGGGGCACCGAGCAGTACTTC
>once|TRBD1|TRBJ1-1|TRBV20-1
CSAVETGGFTEAFF
TGCAGTGCAGTAGAGACAGGGGGCTTCACTGAAGCTTTCTTT
>-|-|TRBJ2-1|TRBV2
CASSGRVVSYNEQFF
TGTGCCAGCAGCGGCAGGGTTGTCTCCTACAATGAGCAGTTCTTC